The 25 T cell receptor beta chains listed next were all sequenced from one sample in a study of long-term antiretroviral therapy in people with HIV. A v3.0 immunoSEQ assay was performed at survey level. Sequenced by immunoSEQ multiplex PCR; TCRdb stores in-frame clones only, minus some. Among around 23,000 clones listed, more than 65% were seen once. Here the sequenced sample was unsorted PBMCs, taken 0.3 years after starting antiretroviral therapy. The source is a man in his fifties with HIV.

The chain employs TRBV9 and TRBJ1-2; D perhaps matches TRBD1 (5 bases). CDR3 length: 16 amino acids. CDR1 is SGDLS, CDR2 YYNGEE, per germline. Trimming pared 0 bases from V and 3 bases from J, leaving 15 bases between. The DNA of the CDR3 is TGTGCCAGCAGCGTAGCTACAACAGGAGATTACTATGGCTACACCTTC. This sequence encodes CASSVATTGDYYGYTF.

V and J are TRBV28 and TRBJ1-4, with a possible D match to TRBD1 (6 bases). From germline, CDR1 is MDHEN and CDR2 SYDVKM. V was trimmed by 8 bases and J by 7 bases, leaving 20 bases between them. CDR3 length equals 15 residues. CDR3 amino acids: CASWGGRFIGEKLFF. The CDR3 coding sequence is TGTGCCAGCTGGGGGGGGCGCTTCATTGGTGAAAAACTGTTTTTT.

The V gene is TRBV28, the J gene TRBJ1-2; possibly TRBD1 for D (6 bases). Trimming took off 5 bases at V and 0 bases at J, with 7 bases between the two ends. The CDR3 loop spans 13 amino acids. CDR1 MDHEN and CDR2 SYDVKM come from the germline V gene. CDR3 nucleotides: TGTGCCAGCAGTCCAGGGGCTAACTATGGCTACACCTTC. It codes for CASSPGANYGYTF.

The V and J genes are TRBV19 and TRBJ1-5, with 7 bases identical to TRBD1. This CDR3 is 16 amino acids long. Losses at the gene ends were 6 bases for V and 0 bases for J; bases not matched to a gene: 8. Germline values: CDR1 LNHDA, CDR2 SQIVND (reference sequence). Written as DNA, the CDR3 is TGTGCCAGTAGAACCGGACAGGACCGTAGCAATCAGCCCCAGCATTTT. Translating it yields CASRTGQDRSNQPQHF.

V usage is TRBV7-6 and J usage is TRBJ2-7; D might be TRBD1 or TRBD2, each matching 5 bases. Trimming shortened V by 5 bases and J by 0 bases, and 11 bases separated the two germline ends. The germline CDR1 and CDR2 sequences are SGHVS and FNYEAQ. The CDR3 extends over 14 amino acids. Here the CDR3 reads CASSPGTVSYEQYF. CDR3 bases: TGTGCCAGCAGCCCGGGGACGGTCTCCTACGAGCAGTACTTC.

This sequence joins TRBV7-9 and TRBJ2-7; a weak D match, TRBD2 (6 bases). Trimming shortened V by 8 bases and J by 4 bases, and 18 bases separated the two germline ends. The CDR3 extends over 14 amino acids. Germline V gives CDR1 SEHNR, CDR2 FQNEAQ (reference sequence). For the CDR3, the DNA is TGTGCCAGCTCCCAAGGGGTAGCGGAATACGAGCAGTACTTC. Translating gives CASSQGVAEYEQYF.

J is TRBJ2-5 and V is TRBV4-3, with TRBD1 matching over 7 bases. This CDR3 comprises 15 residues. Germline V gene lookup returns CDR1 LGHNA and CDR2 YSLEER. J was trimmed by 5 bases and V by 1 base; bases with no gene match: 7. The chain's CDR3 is CASSQVGQGVETQYF. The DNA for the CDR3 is TGCGCCAGCAGCCAAGTTGGGCAGGGGGTGGAGACCCAGTACTTC.

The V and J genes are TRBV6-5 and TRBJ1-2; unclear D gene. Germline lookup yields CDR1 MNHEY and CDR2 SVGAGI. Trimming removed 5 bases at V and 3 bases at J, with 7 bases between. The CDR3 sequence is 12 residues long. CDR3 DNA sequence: TGTGCCAGCAGTACAAGTGACTATGGCTACACCTTC. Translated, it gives CASSTSDYGYTF.

The CDR3 DNA follows: TGTGCCAGCAGTGGGGAGTCGAACACTGAAGCTTTCTTT. Its protein product is CASSGESNTEAFF. The V gene is TRBV9, the J gene TRBJ1-1; D is unclear. Trimming stripped 5 bases from V and 1 base from J, with 9 bases between. The CDR3 totals 13 residues. Germline CDR1 and CDR2: SGDLS and YYNGEE.

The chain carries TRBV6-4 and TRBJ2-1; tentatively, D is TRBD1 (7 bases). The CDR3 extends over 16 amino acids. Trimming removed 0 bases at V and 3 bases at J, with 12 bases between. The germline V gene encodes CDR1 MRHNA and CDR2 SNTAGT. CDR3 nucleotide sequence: TGTGCCAGCAGTGACTCGGAGGGGGCATACTACAATGAGCAGTTCTTC. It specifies CASSDSEGAYYNEQFF.

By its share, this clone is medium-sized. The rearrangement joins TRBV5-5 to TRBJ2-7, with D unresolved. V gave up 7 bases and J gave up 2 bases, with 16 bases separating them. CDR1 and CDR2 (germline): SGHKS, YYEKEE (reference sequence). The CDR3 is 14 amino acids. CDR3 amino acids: CASGRRTGTYEQYF. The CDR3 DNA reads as TGTGCCAGCGGAAGAAGGACCGGTACCTACGAGCAGTACTTC.

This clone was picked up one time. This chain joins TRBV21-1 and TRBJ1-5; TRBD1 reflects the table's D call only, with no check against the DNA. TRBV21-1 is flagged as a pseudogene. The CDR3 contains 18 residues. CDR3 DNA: TGTGCCAGCAGCACTCCGGGACAGGGCATGTCACCGCATCAGCCCCAGCATTTT. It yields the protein CASSTPGQGMSPHQPQHF.

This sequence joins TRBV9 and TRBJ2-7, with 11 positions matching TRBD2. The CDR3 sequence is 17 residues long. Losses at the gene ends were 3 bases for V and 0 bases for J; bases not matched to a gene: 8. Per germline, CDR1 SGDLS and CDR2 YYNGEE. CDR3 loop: CASSAMGLAVPSYEQYF. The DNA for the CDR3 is TGTGCCAGCAGCGCGATGGGACTAGCGGTCCCCTCCTACGAGCAGTACTTC. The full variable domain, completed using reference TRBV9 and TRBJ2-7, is DSGVTQTPKHLITATGQRVTLRCSPRSGDLSVYWYQQSLDQGLQFLIQYYNGEERAKGNILERFSAQQFPDLHSELNLSSLELGDSALYFCASSAMGLAVPSYEQYFGPGTRLTVT.

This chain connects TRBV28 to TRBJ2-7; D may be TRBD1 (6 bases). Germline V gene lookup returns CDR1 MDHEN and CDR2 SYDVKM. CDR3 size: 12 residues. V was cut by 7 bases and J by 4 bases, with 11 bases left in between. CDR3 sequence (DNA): TGTGCCAGCACCGAGGGGGATTACGAGCAGTACTTC. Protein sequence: CASTEGDYEQYF. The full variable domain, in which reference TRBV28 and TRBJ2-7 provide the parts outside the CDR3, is DVKVTQSSRYLVKRTGEKVFLECVQDMDHENMFWYRQDPGLGLRLIYFSYDVKMKEKGDIPEGYSVSREKKERFSLILESASTNQTSMYLCASTEGDYEQYFGPGTRLTVT.

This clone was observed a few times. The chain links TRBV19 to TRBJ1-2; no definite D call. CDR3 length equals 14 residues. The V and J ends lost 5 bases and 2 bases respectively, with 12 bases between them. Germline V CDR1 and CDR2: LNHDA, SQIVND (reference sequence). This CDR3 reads CASSSRGKNYGYTF. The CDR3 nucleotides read TGTGCCAGTAGTTCTCGCGGTAAAAACTATGGCTACACCTTC.

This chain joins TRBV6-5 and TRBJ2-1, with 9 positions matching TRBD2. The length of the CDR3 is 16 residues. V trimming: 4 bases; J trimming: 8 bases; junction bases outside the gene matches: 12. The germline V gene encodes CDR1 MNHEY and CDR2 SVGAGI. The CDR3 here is CASSLKGGRAIDEQFF. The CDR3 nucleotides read TGTGCCAGCAGTTTAAAAGGCGGGAGGGCCATCGATGAGCAGTTCTTC.

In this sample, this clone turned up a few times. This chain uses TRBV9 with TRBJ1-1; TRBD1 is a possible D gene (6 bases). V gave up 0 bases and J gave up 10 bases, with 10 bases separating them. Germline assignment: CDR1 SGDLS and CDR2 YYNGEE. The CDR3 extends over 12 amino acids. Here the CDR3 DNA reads TGTGCCAGCAGCGTAGAGGGCAGGGGAGCTTTCTTT. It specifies CASSVEGRGAFF.

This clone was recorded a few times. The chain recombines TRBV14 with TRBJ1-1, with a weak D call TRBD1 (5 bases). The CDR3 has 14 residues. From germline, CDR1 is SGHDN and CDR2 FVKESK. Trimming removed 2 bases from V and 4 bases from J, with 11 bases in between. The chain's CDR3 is CASSQSRRGTEAFF. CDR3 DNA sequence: TGTGCCAGCAGCCAATCGAGGAGGGGCACTGAAGCTTTCTTT.

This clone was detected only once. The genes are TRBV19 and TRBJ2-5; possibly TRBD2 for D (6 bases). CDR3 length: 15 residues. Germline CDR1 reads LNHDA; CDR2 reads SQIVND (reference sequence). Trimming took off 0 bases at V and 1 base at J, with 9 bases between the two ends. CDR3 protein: CASSIEAEGQETQYF. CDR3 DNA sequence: TGTGCCAGTAGTATAGAGGCGGAGGGCCAAGAGACCCAGTACTTC.

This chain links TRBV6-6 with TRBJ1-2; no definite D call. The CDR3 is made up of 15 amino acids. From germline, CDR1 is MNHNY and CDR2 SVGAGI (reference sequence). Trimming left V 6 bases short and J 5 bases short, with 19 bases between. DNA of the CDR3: TGTGCCAGCAGCCCCGGGTTAGCAGGCTCTTATGGCTACACCTTC. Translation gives CASSPGLAGSYGYTF.

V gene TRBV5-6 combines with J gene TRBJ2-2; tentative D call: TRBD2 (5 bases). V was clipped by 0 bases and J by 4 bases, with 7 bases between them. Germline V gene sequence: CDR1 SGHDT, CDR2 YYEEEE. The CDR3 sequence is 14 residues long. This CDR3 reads CASSLVGGTGELFF. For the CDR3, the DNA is TGTGCCAGCAGCTTGGTCGGAGGCACCGGGGAGCTGTTTTTT. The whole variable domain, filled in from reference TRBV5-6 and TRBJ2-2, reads DAGVTQSPTHLIKTRGQQVTLRCSPKSGHDTVSWYQQALGQGPQFIFQYYEEEERQRGNFPDRFSGHQFPNYSSELNVNALLLGDSALYLCASSLVGGTGELFFGEGSRLTVL.

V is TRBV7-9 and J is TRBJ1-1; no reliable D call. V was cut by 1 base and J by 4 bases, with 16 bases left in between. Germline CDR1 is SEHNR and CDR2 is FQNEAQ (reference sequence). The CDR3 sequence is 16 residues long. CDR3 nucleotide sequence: TGTGCCAGCAGCTTAGGGGCGACGGGATACGGCACTGAAGCTTTCTTT. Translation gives CASSLGATGYGTEAFF.

CDR3 sequence reads: CASTPGTSGIQETQYF. The CDR3 DNA sequence: TGTGCCAGCACTCCGGGGACTAGCGGGATCCAAGAGACCCAGTACTTC. J is TRBJ2-5 and V is TRBV6-6; 13 bases are a match to TRBD2. There are 16 residues in the CDR3. Germline assignment: CDR1 MNHNY and CDR2 SVGAGI (reference sequence). V was pared by 7 bases and J by 1 base, with 6 bases of the junction left unmatched.

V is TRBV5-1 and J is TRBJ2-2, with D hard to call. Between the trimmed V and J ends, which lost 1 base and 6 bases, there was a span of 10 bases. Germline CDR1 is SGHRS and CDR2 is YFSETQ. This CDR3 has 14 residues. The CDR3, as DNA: TGCGCCAGCAGCTTGTCAGTTGCGGCCGGGGAGCTGTTTTTT. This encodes CASSLSVAAGELFF.

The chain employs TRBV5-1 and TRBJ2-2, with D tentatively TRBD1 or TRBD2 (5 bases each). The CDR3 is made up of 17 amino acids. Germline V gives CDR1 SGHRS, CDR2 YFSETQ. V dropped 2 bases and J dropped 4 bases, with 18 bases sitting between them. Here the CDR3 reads CASSFPWDGGVTGELFF. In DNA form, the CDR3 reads TGCGCCAGCAGCTTCCCATGGGACGGCGGAGTCACCGGGGAGCTGTTTTTT.